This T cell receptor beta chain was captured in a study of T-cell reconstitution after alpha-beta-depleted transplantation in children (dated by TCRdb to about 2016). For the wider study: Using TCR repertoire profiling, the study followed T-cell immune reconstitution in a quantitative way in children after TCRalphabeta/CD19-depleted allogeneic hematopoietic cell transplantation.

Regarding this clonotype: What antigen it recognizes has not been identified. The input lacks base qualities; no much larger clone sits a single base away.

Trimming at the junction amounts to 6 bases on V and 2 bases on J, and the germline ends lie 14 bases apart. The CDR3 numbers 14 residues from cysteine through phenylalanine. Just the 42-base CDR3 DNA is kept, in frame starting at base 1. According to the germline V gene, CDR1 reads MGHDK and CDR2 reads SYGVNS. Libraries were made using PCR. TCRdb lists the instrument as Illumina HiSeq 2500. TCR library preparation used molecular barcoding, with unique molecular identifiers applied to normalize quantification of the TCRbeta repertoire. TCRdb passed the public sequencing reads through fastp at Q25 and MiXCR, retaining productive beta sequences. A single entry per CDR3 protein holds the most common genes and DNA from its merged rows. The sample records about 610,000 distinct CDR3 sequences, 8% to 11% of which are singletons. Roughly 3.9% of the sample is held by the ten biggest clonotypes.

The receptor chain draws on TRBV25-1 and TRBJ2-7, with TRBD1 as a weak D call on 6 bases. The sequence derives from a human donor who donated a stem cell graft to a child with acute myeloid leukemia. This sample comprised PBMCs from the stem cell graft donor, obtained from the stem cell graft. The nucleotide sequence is TGTGCCAGCAGGGAAACAGGGTCCCCCTACGAGCAGTACTTC. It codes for CASRETGSPYEQYF.